A selection of T cell receptor beta chains follows, all from one sample in a study of vaccination effects on CD4 cells after COVID-19. No antigen has been assigned to these receptors. The data were produced by immunoSEQ multiplex PCR, yet TCRdb's version contains in-frame clones alone and is incomplete. This table has roughly 34,000 clones, around 80% appearing once. The starting material was CD4+ T cells from PBMCs cultured with HCoV-NL63 spike peptides, obtained after COVID-19 vaccination. Source of these receptors: a human donor who received a COVID-19 vaccine. Some clones in this sample may be carry-over from other donors' samples. Both conserved end residues are part of each CDR3. The D gene is left open where the match is weak. The listing skips clone size in some rows; elsewhere it reads once, few, many or a size class.

d_call	v_call	clone_size	j_call	cdr3_aa	cdr3_nt
NA	TRBV4-1	NA	TRBJ1-4	CASSKSGEKLFF	TGCGCCAGCAGCAAGTCGGGAGAAAAACTGTTTTTT
TRBD2	TRBV3-1/TRBV3-2	NA	TRBJ2-2	CASSQAYLLAGNTGELFF	TGTGCCAGCAGCCAAGCGTATCTACTAGCGGGGAACACCGGGGAGCTGTTTTTT
NA	TRBV5-1	NA	TRBJ1-1	CASSPGGGERNTEAFF	TGCGCCAGCAGCCCCGGGGGGGGAGAACGGAACACTGAAGCTTTCTTT
NA	TRBV5-5	few	TRBJ2-1	CASSHRDVSYNEQFF	TGTGCCAGCAGTCATAGAGATGTCTCCTACAATGAGCAGTTCTTC
NA	TRBV5-6	NA	TRBJ1-5	CASSWGRAALDQPQHF	TGTGCCAGCAGCTGGGGCAGGGCGGCCCTAGATCAGCCCCAGCATTTT
NA	TRBV6-4	once	TRBJ1-2	CASRPSGEGYGYTF	TGTGCCAGCAGGCCCTCAGGGGAAGGCTATGGCTACACCTTC
NA	TRBV3-1/TRBV3-2	NA	TRBJ1-6	CASSRTTQSSYNSPLHF	TGTGCCAGCAGCCGCACAACACAGAGCTCCTATAATTCACCCCTCCACTTT
NA	TRBV7-2	NA	TRBJ1-3	CASSLSRGRISGNTIYF	TGTGCCAGCAGCTTAAGCCGAGGACGGATCTCTGGAAACACCATATATTTT
TRBD1	TRBV24-1	NA	TRBJ1-2	CATSDSGQGVGYTF	TGTGCCACCAGTGATTCGGGACAGGGGGTGGGCTACACCTTC
NA	TRBV2	NA	TRBJ2-4	CASSEQGAKNIQYF	TGTGCCAGCAGTGAACAGGGCGCCAAAAACATTCAGTACTTC
NA	TRBV2	NA	TRBJ1-1	CASTQGRYGEAFF	TGTGCCAGCACCCAAGGGCGTTACGGTGAAGCTTTCTTT
NA	TRBV30	NA	TRBJ2-5	CAWCYGVQETQYF	TGTGCCTGGTGCTATGGGGTCCAAGAGACCCAGTACTTC
NA	TRBV6-5	NA	TRBJ1-5	CASRSGQSINQPQHF	TGTGCCAGCAGATCAGGACAGTCCATCAATCAGCCCCAGCATTTT
NA	TRBV2	NA	TRBJ2-2	CASTLVQAPSTGELFF	TGTGCCAGCACCCTCGTCCAGGCCCCCAGCACCGGGGAGCTGTTTTTT
NA	TRBV24-1	NA	TRBJ2-5	CATSSGYETQYF	TGTGCCACCAGTAGTGGGTACGAGACCCAGTACTTC
NA	TRBV12-3/TRBV12-4	NA	TRBJ1-1	CASRPADTEAFF	TGTGCCAGCAGACCGGCCGACACTGAAGCTTTCTTT
NA	TRBV25-1	NA	TRBJ1-5	CASSDPGVNQPQHF	TGTGCCAGCAGTGATCCGGGGGTCAATCAGCCCCAGCATTTT
NA	TRBV5-1	few	TRBJ1-3	CASSLLGGVPGNTIYF	TGCGCCAGCAGCCTACTAGGCGGGGTACCGGGAAACACCATATATTTT
NA	TRBV9	few	TRBJ1-3	CASSVAPGNTIYF	TGTGCCAGCAGCGTAGCCCCCGGAAACACCATATATTTT
NA	TRBV7-2	few	TRBJ2-1	CASSVRTAGNNEQFF	TGTGCCAGCAGCGTGCGGACAGCGGGTAATAATGAGCAGTTCTTC
NA	TRBV3-1/TRBV3-2	NA	TRBJ1-4	CASSQAGGFPNEKLFF	TGTGCCAGCAGCCAAGCTGGGGGGTTCCCTAATGAAAAACTGTTTTTT
TRBD1	TRBV7-3	NA	TRBJ2-3	CASSLTSGTGVTDTQYF	TGTGCCAGCAGCTTAACGTCCGGGACAGGGGTCACAGATACGCAGTATTTT
TRBD1	TRBV6-6	few	TRBJ1-1	CASSKDRGPTEAFF	TGTGCCAGCAGTAAAGACAGGGGGCCAACTGAAGCTTTCTTT
NA	TRBV6-4	few	TRBJ2-5	CASLGGETQYF	TGTGCCAGCCTGGGGGGAGAGACCCAGTACTTC
NA	TRBV24-1	NA	TRBJ1-1	CATSDLSASNTEAFF	TGTGCCACCAGTGATTTATCTGCCAGCAACACTGAAGCTTTCTTT
NA	TRBV29-1	NA	TRBJ2-5	CSVRAGSYQETQYF	TGCAGCGTCCGAGCAGGATCGTACCAAGAGACCCAGTACTTC
NA	TRBV5-4	NA	TRBJ2-2	CASSFLLGGNTGELFF	TGTGCCAGCAGCTTTCTTTTAGGGGGGAACACCGGGGAGCTGTTTTTT
NA	TRBV11-2	NA	TRBJ2-5	CASSRGQLQETQYF	TGTGCCAGCAGCCGGGGACAACTCCAAGAGACCCAGTACTTC
TRBD1	TRBV7-9	few	TRBJ1-5	CASSRGTANQPQHF	TGTGCCAGCAGCCGCGGGACAGCTAATCAGCCCCAGCATTTT
NA	TRBV2	NA	TRBJ1-6	CASRESGNSPLHF	TGTGCCAGCAGGGAATCGGGTAATTCACCCCTCCACTTT
NA	TRBV9	few	TRBJ2-5	CASSVGSQQETQYF	TGTGCCAGCAGCGTAGGTTCCCAGCAAGAGACCCAGTACTTC
TRBD1	TRBV24-1	NA	TRBJ2-1	CATSAPPGQGASSTYNEQFF	TGTGCCACCAGTGCGCCACCGGGACAGGGGGCGTCTAGCACCTACAATGAGCAGTTCTTC